The 28 T cell receptor beta chains presented below share a single source sample, sequenced in a study of T cell responses to AZD1222 COVID-19 vaccine. TCRdb's copy holds only in-frame clones and misses some; the assay was immunoSEQ multiplex PCR. This table lists 150,000 or so clones. The sequencing sample was made of peripheral blood. These TCRs come from an adult in good health.

The chain has TRBV19 and TRBJ2-4, with D perhaps matching TRBD2 (5 bases). Germline CDR1 and CDR2: LNHDA and SQIVND (reference sequence). Trimming took off 8 bases at V and 1 base at J, with 15 bases between the two ends. The length of the CDR3 is 15 residues. Written as DNA, the CDR3 is TGTGCCAGTCGAGCCGGGAAGGCGGCCAAAAACATTCAGTACTTC. Its translation is CASRAGKAAKNIQYF.

The chain has TRBV5-1 and TRBJ1-1; no reliable D call. Germline CDR1 reads SGHRS; CDR2 reads YFSETQ. V was cut by 4 bases and J by 3 bases, with 10 bases left in between. The CDR3 length is 13 residues. CDR3 in DNA: TGCGCCAGCAGCGCCTACTTGGACACTGAAGCTTTCTTT. Its translation is CASSAYLDTEAFF.

Concerning this clone itself: Different DNA sequences within this sample yield the same CDR3. The rearrangement uses TRBV19 and TRBJ1-5; D not resolved. The CDR3 sequence is 15 residues long. Germline-derived CDR1 and CDR2 are LNHDA and SQIVND (reference sequence). V lost 0 bases to trimming and J lost 2 bases, with 8 bases between them. DNA for the CDR3: TGTGCCAGTAGTATAGACCGGGCCGGCAATCAGCCCCAGCATTTT. It encodes CASSIDRAGNQPQHF.

The CDR3 DNA reads TGTGCCATCAGTGAGTTTCCCGAGGGTAGTGAAAAACTGTTTTTT. Its translation: CAISEFPEGSEKLFF. J is TRBJ1-4 and V is TRBV10-3; D unresolved. Germline values: CDR1 ENHRY, CDR2 SYGVKD. Trimming pared 1 base from V and 7 bases from J, leaving 13 bases between. This CDR3 spans 15 amino acids.

The chain recombines TRBV19 with TRBJ2-3; 8 bases are shared with TRBD2. The germline CDR1 and CDR2 sequences are LNHDA and SQIVND (reference sequence). J lost 3 bases, V lost 2 bases, and 7 bases had no gene match. The CDR3 has 16 amino acids. The CDR3 loop reads CASSIRGRGVTDTQYF. Written as DNA, the CDR3 is TGTGCCAGTAGTATACGAGGGCGGGGGGTAACAGATACGCAGTATTTT.

The rearrangement uses TRBV5-1 and TRBJ1-4; D perhaps matches TRBD1 (6 bases). This CDR3 is 14 amino acids long. Trimming stripped 4 bases from V and 8 bases from J, with 15 bases between. Per germline, CDR1 SGHRS and CDR2 YFSETQ. The CDR3 spells CASSREGDWEKLFF. DNA for the CDR3: TGCGCCAGCAGCCGCGAGGGGGATTGGGAAAAACTGTTTTTT.

This rearrangement joins TRBV28 to TRBJ1-5; no clear D. With 3 bases removed from V and 0 bases from J, the gap between germline ends came to 15 bases. Per the germline V gene, CDR1 is MDHEN and CDR2 is SYDVKM. The CDR3 has 17 residues. The CDR3 sequence is CASSFPDAAYSNQPQHF. The CDR3 coding sequence is TGTGCCAGCAGTTTTCCGGACGCTGCCTATAGCAATCAGCCCCAGCATTTT. Based on the CDR3 plus reference TRBV28 and TRBJ1-5, the full variable domain is DVKVTQSSRYLVKRTGEKVFLECVQDMDHENMFWYRQDPGLGLRLIYFSYDVKMKEKGDIPEGYSVSREKKERFSLILESASTNQTSMYLCASSFPDAAYSNQPQHFGDGTRLSIL.

The chain links TRBV5-4 to TRBJ2-1; perhaps D is TRBD1 or TRBD2 (5 bases each). This CDR3 has 16 residues. Trimming took 0 bases from V and 0 from J, leaving 10 bases between them. Germline V gives CDR1 SGHNT, CDR2 YYREEE (reference sequence). The CDR3 protein is CASSLEGSRSYNEQFF. In DNA, the CDR3 is TGTGCCAGCAGCTTGGAGGGGAGCCGCTCCTACAATGAGCAGTTCTTC.

The gene calls are TRBV7-8 and TRBJ1-6; D is uncertain. CDR1 is SGHVS and CDR2 is FQNEAQ in the germline V gene. V shed 3 bases and J shed 8 bases, with 14 bases lying between them. This CDR3 has 15 residues. Here the CDR3 reads CASSFGLDNDSPLHF. Here the CDR3 DNA reads TGTGCCAGCAGCTTTGGTCTAGACAACGATTCACCCCTCCACTTT.

The CDR3 nucleotides read TGTGCCAGCAGTCAGACAGAATACACTGAAGCTTTCTTT. Protein product: CASSQTEYTEAFF. The rearrangement uses TRBV12-3 or TRBV12-4 and TRBJ1-1, with D tentatively TRBD1 (5 bases). V was clipped by 5 bases and J by 3 bases, with 10 bases between them. This CDR3 has 13 residues.

The chain carries TRBV6-5 and TRBJ1-2, with TRBD1 as a possible D gene (5 bases). Between the trimmed V and J ends, which lost 0 bases and 4 bases, there was a span of 9 bases. Per germline, CDR1 MNHEY and CDR2 SVGAGI. The CDR3 consists of 14 residues. The chain's CDR3 is CASSYSGRVYGYTF. In DNA form, the CDR3 reads TGTGCCAGCAGTTACTCGGGACGCGTCTATGGCTACACCTTC.

The chain carries TRBV6-5 and TRBJ2-1; D is unresolved. Germline V CDR1 and CDR2: MNHEY, SVGAGI. Trimming removed 2 bases at V and 6 bases at J, with 8 bases between. The CDR3 has 13 residues. CDR3 in DNA: TGTGCCAGCAGTTACCAGAACTCCAATGAGCAGTTCTTC. Amino acid sequence: CASSYQNSNEQFF.

V is TRBV9 and J is TRBJ1-4; perhaps TRBD1 as D (5 bases). Looked up from germline, CDR1 is SGDLS and CDR2 is YYNGEE. This CDR3 is 13 amino acids long. Trimming removed 0 bases at V and 5 bases at J, with 5 bases between. The CDR3 reads CASSVGTNEKLFF. DNA for the CDR3: TGTGCCAGCAGCGTAGGGACAAATGAAAAACTGTTTTTT.

The chain uses TRBV19 and TRBJ1-4, with 8 bases matching TRBD1. Germline CDR1 and CDR2: LNHDA and SQIVND (reference sequence). The ends lost 4 bases at V and 7 bases at J; junction bases unmatched: 5. CDR3 length: 14 amino acids. CDR3 loop: CASSTSGGGEKLFF. As DNA, the CDR3 is TGTGCCAGTAGTACCTCAGGGGGCGGTGAAAAACTGTTTTTT.

The CDR3 DNA is TGTGCCAGCAGCGTACTTGCAACTAATGAAAAACTGTTTTTT. Translating it yields CASSVLATNEKLFF. V and J are TRBV2 and TRBJ1-4; no firm D call. The CDR3 loop spans 14 amino acids. The germline V gene has CDR1 SNHLY and CDR2 FYNNEI. V gave up 6 bases and J gave up 0 bases, with 8 bases separating them.

The rearrangement joins TRBV30 to TRBJ1-3, with 9 bases matching TRBD1. After removal of 5 bases from V and 0 bases from J, the junction contained 11 bases not matched to a gene. CDR3 size: 17 residues. Germline lookup yields CDR1 GTSNPN and CDR2 SVGIG (reference sequence). As DNA, the CDR3 is TGTGCCTGGGGCGGACAGGGGATTGAGAGCTCTGGAAACACCATATATTTT. This codes for CAWGGQGIESSGNTIYF.

The genes are TRBV6-6 and TRBJ1-5; 8 bases align to TRBD1. The CDR3 has 13 residues. Losses at the gene ends were 5 bases for V and 6 bases for J; bases not matched to a gene: 3. The germline CDR1 and CDR2 sequences are MNHNY and SVGAGI (reference sequence). The CDR3 loop reads CASSVQGAQPQHF. DNA for the CDR3: TGTGCCAGCAGTGTGCAGGGGGCTCAGCCCCAGCATTTT.

Notes on this clone: Other nucleotide sequences from this sample produce the same CDR3. The gene calls are TRBV30 and TRBJ1-5; weak D call: TRBD1 (5 bases). Trimming left V 3 bases short and J 4 bases short, with 10 bases between. Germline V gene sequence: CDR1 GTSNPN, CDR2 SVGIG (reference sequence). This CDR3 has 13 amino acids. CDR3 region: CAWSGDSNQPQHF. The CDR3, as DNA: TGTGCCTGGAGCGGAGACAGTAATCAGCCCCAGCATTTT. Together with reference TRBV30 and TRBJ1-5, the CDR3 gives the full variable domain: SQTIHQWPATLVQPVGSPLSLECTVEGTSNPNLYWYRQAAGRGLQLLFYSVGIGQISSEVPQNLSASRPQDRQFILSSKKLLLSDSGFYLCAWSGDSNQPQHFGDGTRLSIL.

This chain connects TRBV5-1 to TRBJ1-1, with 11 bases that match TRBD1. V lost 6 bases to trimming and J lost 8 bases; unmatched junction nucleotides: 9. This CDR3 is built from 14 residues. Germline loops: CDR1 SGHRS, CDR2 YFSETQ. CDR3 nucleotide sequence: TGCGCCAGCACCGGGGGACAGGGGGGACAGGAAGCTTTCTTT. Amino acid sequence: CASTGGQGGQEAFF.

The rearrangement links TRBV13 to TRBJ1-6, with D perhaps matching TRBD1 (6 bases). The CDR3 consists of 15 residues. With 6 bases removed from V and 10 bases from J, the gap between germline ends came to 19 bases. The germline CDR1 and CDR2 sequences are PRHDT and FYEKMQ (reference sequence). The CDR3 protein is CASRKTGGGDSPLHF. CDR3 nucleotides: TGTGCCAGCAGAAAGACAGGCGGCGGAGACTCACCCCTCCACTTT.

This chain's CDR3 is CAWSVGTVNEKLFF. The CDR3 DNA reads as TGTGCCTGGAGTGTAGGGACAGTTAATGAAAAACTGTTTTTT. V and J are TRBV30 and TRBJ1-4, with TRBD1 identical over 7 bases. This CDR3 is built from 14 residues. With V trimmed by 0 bases and J by 4 bases, 2 bases remained unmatched. Germline V CDR1 and CDR2: GTSNPN, SVGIG (reference sequence).

The CDR3 sequence: CSVEDTRTPYGYTF. The CDR3, as DNA: TGCAGCGTTGAAGACACTCGAACCCCCTATGGCTACACCTTC. The chain couples TRBV29-1 to TRBJ1-2; D not resolved. V lost 0 bases and J lost 4, with 12 bases in between. CDR1 is SQVTM, CDR2 ANQGSEA, per germline. The CDR3 contains 14 residues.

V gene TRBV11-2 combines with J gene TRBJ2-1; D gene ambiguous. This CDR3 is built from 14 residues. Germline assignment: CDR1 SGHAT and CDR2 FQNNGV. Trimming stripped 1 base from V and 2 bases from J, with 6 bases between. The CDR3 nucleotides read TGTGCCAGCAGCTTAGCCAGCGCCTACAATGAGCAGTTCTTC. Its protein product is CASSLASAYNEQFF. Full variable domain (rest looked up from reference TRBV11-2 and TRBJ2-1): EAGVAQSPRYKIIEKRQSVAFWCNPISGHATLYWYQQILGQGPKLLIQFQNNGVVDDSQLPKDRFSAERLKGVDSTLKIQPAKLEDSAVYLCASSLASAYNEQFFGPGTRLTVL.

This chain connects TRBV19 to TRBJ1-4, with a tentative D call TRBD1 (6 bases). V dropped 4 bases and J dropped 8 bases, with 17 bases sitting between them. The CDR3 sequence is 15 residues long. CDR1 is LNHDA and CDR2 is SQIVND in the germline V gene (reference sequence). CDR3 sequence: CASSKGGLIGEKLFF. DNA for the CDR3: TGTGCCAGTAGTAAGGGGGGCCTGATAGGCGAAAAACTGTTTTTT.

The chain links TRBV7-8 to TRBJ2-7; D may be TRBD2 (5 bases). Germline CDR1 and CDR2: SGHVS and FQNEAQ. This CDR3 is 16 amino acids long. The ends were cut back, 0 bases at V and 2 bases at J, with 14 bases in the middle. The CDR3 reads CASSLAGGLGPYEQYF. CDR3 DNA: TGTGCCAGCAGCTTAGCGGGCGGACTGGGCCCCTACGAGCAGTACTTC.

The chain couples TRBV30 to TRBJ1-3; possible D gene TRBD1, 5 bases. V shed 0 bases and J shed 1 base, with 16 bases lying between them. Germline CDR1 and CDR2: GTSNPN and SVGIG (reference sequence). The CDR3 contains 17 residues. This CDR3 is CAWSVRGLGTSGNTIYF. The CDR3, as DNA: TGTGCCTGGAGTGTAAGAGGCTTAGGGACTTCTGGAAACACCATATATTTT.

The rearrangement joins TRBV5-1 to TRBJ2-5, with D uncertain. Trimming removed 1 base from V and 5 bases from J, with 9 bases in between. The length of the CDR3 is 13 residues. CDR1 is SGHRS and CDR2 is YFSETQ in the germline V gene. CDR3 loop: CASSLTAKETQYF. The CDR3 DNA reads TGCGCCAGCAGCTTGACGGCCAAGGAGACCCAGTACTTC.

The V call is TRBV30, the J call TRBJ2-7, with TRBD1 matching over 12 bases. In germline, CDR1 is GTSNPN, CDR2 SVGIG (reference sequence). Unmatched junction bases numbered 13, after V lost 2 bases and J lost 2 bases. The CDR3 extends over 18 amino acids. The CDR3 protein is CAWSLPGQGAPGPYEQYF. As DNA, the CDR3 is TGTGCCTGGAGTCTTCCGGGACAGGGGGCGCCCGGCCCCTACGAGCAGTACTTC.